This T cell receptor beta chain is from a study of blood T cell repertoires in COVID-19. Clinical history reported by participants formed the basis on which cohorts were assigned. As concerns this clone: A junction boundary mismatches the germline segment, possibly from a read error.

Data came from immunoSEQ multiplex PCR; TCRdb stores just in-frame clones and leaves some out. The sample shows 110,000 to 150,000 clones, 70% to 85% of them seen only once. This sequence was found in a woman aged 18-35 years who had been exposed to COVID-19. The sample was PBMCs or T cells enriched from blood (not recorded which).

The CDR3 DNA is TGTGCCAGCAGTCACTCCGGGACAGGGAACAATGAGCAGTTCTTC. Translated, it gives CASSHSGTGNNEQFF. V usage is TRBV6-5 and J usage is TRBJ2-1; 9 nucleotides agree with TRBD1. Germline V CDR1 and CDR2: MNHEY, SVGAGI. The CDR3 consists of 15 residues.